This T cell receptor beta chain comes out of a study of cytomegalovirus exposure and HLA in healthy donors (dated by TCRdb to the late 2010s). Notes on the research overall: According to an earlier analysis of 587 of the donors, about 170 million T cells yielded 95 million to 140 million unique TCR beta sequences and around 280 Gb of sequence data. All discovery cohort repertoires had been generated on a single sequencing platform. Rather than using new phenotypic data, the later analysis identified candidate immune exposures from TCR beta sequences and from how often those sequences occurred across donors. In a later analysis, previously published TCR beta repertoires from several hundred donors were re-analyzed and high-resolution HLA genotyping was added so that TCR occurrence patterns could be studied. An earlier analysis of around 540 of the donors applied high-throughput TCR beta sequencing to assess whether each TCR beta V gene segment acted as functional or pseudogenic. In addition to the first cohort of approximately 670 subjects, a separate validation cohort of approximately 110 different subjects was used. HLA typing covered class I and class II loci at four-digit resolution. A handful of DR-DQ haplotypes were treated as single units for association and clustering because of strong linkage in the cohort. Among some 410 genotyped donors of the cohort, an average of roughly 230,000 unique TCR beta nucleotide sequences was sequenced per donor, of which approximately 18% were non-productive. To predict cytomegalovirus infection status, the study brought together high-throughput TCR immunosequencing, statistical association of individual TCRs with disease status, and machine learning. Among the roughly 400 genotyped donors, around 79% belonged to the genetic ancestry cluster associated with self-reported Caucasian donors. An early release that covered roughly 600 HLA-typed donors contained approximately 300 gigabases of sequencing data and tens of millions of unique TCR sequences. The study was designed to test whether signatures of past pathogen exposure could be identified by cataloging public T cell receptors. Typing coverage varied by locus: roughly 629-630 donors for A, B, C, DRB1 and DQB1; roughly 560 for DQA1; 606 for DPA1; 400 to 480 for DPB1. A later genetic analysis used genome-wide SNP genotypes for about 60% of the roughly 700 donors, treating that subset as a discovery cohort. The T cell repertoires of 550 to 850 subjects were profiled by immunosequencing and related to cytomegalovirus serostatus. Donor age, sex, ethnicity and CMV serostatus were collected together with the repertoire data.

Libraries were made using the immunoSEQ multiplex PCR assay. A mixture of 60 forward primers for TCR Vbeta segments and 13 reverse primers for TCR Jbeta segments was used in the multiplex PCR. Amplification of the CDR3 region of rearranged TCR beta genes was performed with a multiplex PCR assay on genomic DNA. The amplified TCR beta libraries were sequenced on the Illumina HiSeq System as 87-base-pair reads. Per the source publication's procedure: Across the 700 or so repertoires, a later analysis counted around 80 million unique TCR beta chains, 8.5 million to 12 million of which were shared by at least two donors. A nearest-neighbor algorithm error-corrected the raw reads and collapsed the reads into unique sequences, merging closely related sequences to remove PCR and sequencing errors. To assign V, D and J gene segments, CDR3 sequences were aligned to IMGT reference sequences. For a sequence to be retained, a match of at least six nucleotides to both a V gene segment and a J gene segment was required. Rearrangements were called productive when the CDR3 lacked stop codons and stayed in frame with V and J; all others were non-productive. CDR3 was defined by IMGT convention, running from the second conserved V-encoded cysteine to the conserved J-encoded phenylalanine. In an earlier analysis of around 600 of the donors, sequences lacking an unambiguous match to a single V gene segment were excluded. An earlier analysis of almost 600 of the donors classified V segments as functional when productive rearrangements were above 56.7% and as segregating when the standard deviation between donors was above 5%. To diagnose cytomegalovirus status from the catalog of TCR beta chain sequences, a statistical classification framework was built. V and J gene assignment, in a later analysis, came from comparing TCR nucleotide sequences with IMGT/GENE-DB human TR gene sequences. A later analysis assigned CDR3 sequences and most-parsimonious VDJ recombination scenarios with the TCRdist pipeline. A later analysis defined each TCR beta chain by its CDR3 amino acid sequence plus V-gene family, and excluded reads lacking a unique V-gene family. To address suspected cross-contamination and a sequencing artifact, a later analysis removed around 600 highly shared, low-generation-probability nucleotide sequences. In a later analysis, a clonal expansion index was calculated for each public chain from normalized within-repertoire ranks of inferred template counts. In a later analysis, generation probabilities were computed with a VDJ recombination model fitted to out-of-frame rearrangements, and the resulting probabilities were checked against IGoR. A later analysis scored TCR-TCR, TCR-HLA and TCR-CMV co-occurrence with hypergeometric tests, applying a repertoire-size bias correction to TCR pairs. To estimate false discovery rates, a later analysis permuted the HLA or CMV assignments 20 times. In a later analysis, co-occurring TCRs were grouped using DBSCAN, and TCRdist sequence similarity was added for clustering within HLA-allele-positive subsets. Repertoires with fewer than 30,000 or more than 120,000 public chains were left out of co-occurrence clustering, as were five repertoires with anomalous nucleotide sharing. The table comes from immuneACCESS by way of TCRdb, which keeps in-frame sequences with V and J called. Part of the clones is missing from these tables; in studies checked, under half for an unresolved V gene and the rest for unknown reasons. That table furnishes V, J and clone size, whereas the DNA furnished D and trimming. In all, the sample holds roughly 70,000 clones, and 60% to 75% of those were seen once. The ten largest clones capture about 15% of the sample.

What the authors observed across the whole study: The study gave a list of 150 to 200 TCR beta chains associated with cytomegalovirus. In a later analysis, most CMV-associated TCR beta chains were found to appear HLA-restricted, with HLA associations seemingly driven largely by CMV exposure. The presence/absence analyses assumed that sequencing depth was roughly uniform across donors, and that assumption may not be true. Because HLA typing was unavailable for some donors at each locus, only the typed subset was used in association tests. Compared with equally common non-associated chains, HLA-associated TCR beta chains in a later analysis were more clonally expanded and had lower generation probabilities. While some public TCRs were present in many individuals, most TCR sequences turned up only very rarely across donors. When HLA alleles, especially DR and DQ, strongly co-occurred, attributing TCR associations to individual alleles was difficult. The classifier was reported to diagnose cytomegalovirus status with high specificity and sensitivity in both the original cohort and the validation cohort. At a false discovery rate of 0.05, a later analysis linked fewer than 20,000 TCR beta sequences to specific HLA alleles. In a later genetic analysis, fewer N-insertions in productive TCRs were reported among donors in an Asian-associated ancestry cluster than the roughly 640-donor mean. According to a later analysis, parvovirus B19, influenza, CMV and Epstein-Barr virus appeared linked to several top co-occurrence clusters. Immune exposure information for the cohort was limited to CMV serostatus. Linkage disequilibrium might explain the correlated functional status among segregating V segments, but an unknown experimental factor could not be excluded. In an earlier analysis of 587 of the donors, most TCR beta V segments were observed in productive rearrangements about 90% or about 30% of the time, broadly matching IMGT annotations. In vitro tests confirmed that a few of the cytomegalovirus-associated TCR beta chains recognize cytomegalovirus antigens. According to the authors, the approach could potentially be generalized to other disease states and immunological phenotypes. A later analysis found that TCR association rates varied across HLA loci, with DRB1 alleles showing the most associated TCRs and HLA-C alleles the fewest. In this cohort, only TCR beta chains were sequenced, and detectable features were limited by the absence of alpha or paired-chain data. Over 15 rarely observed V segments, including chromosome 9 orphons, were excluded from the earlier analysis of several hundred of the donors because counts were too low. In a later genetic analysis, a missense DCLRE1C variant was associated with V-gene and J-gene trimming of TCR beta chains, and the association was replicated in an independent cohort. A further reported finding was that TCR beta sequences accurately predicted the HLA-A and HLA-B alleles for most subjects in the first cohort. Some IMGT-functional V segments, including TRBV6-2 and TRBV6-3, could not be distinguished by the 87-base-pair reads and were therefore excluded. A cluster of highly shared sequence variants was judged likely to be a technical artifact of the sequencing pipeline.

On this clone itself: It has no known antigen specificity. Per-nucleotide qualities are absent, and no much larger clonotype sits a single base away.

The cohort consisted of hundreds of healthy bone marrow donors. At the time of sampling, every cohort member was nominally healthy, though immune exposures that went unrecorded were likely present. The donor tested CMV seropositive and was one of the 289 seropositive cohort members. Each donor provided a peripheral blood sample, and peripheral blood mononuclear cells were used for TCR beta sequencing. The Qiagen DNeasy Blood Extraction Kit was used to extract genomic DNA from the blood cell samples. From the cysteine up to the phenylalanine, the CDR3 has a length of 17 residues. CDR3 DNA is the only sequence kept; it has 51 bases, read in frame from the first base. The germline V gene provides CDR1 SGHRS and CDR2 YFSETQ. V was cut back by 0 bases and J by 0 bases, leaving a gap of 15 bases between them.

This receptor was identified in a male donor in good health and CMV-seropositive. Sample: PBMCs. The chain is made from TRBV5-1 and TRBJ1-1, with TRBD1 tentatively as D gene (6 bases match). The CDR3 protein: CASSLGIDDRMNTEAFF. The nucleotide sequence reads TGCGCCAGCAGCTTGGGAATCGACGACAGGATGAACACTGAAGCTTTCTTT.